These T cell receptor beta chains were read from a single sample in a study of blood T cell repertoires in COVID-19. Produced via immunoSEQ multiplex PCR; TCRdb's table is partial and in-frame only. The data contain roughly 250,000 clones, 88% of them seen just once; the ten biggest clones take up over 1%. The sample was PBMCs or T cells enriched from blood (not recorded which). The receptors derive from a woman aged 40 to 50 with acute COVID-19. The conserved cysteine and the conserved F or W are not part of the CDR3 here.

v_call	j_call	cdr3_aa
TRBV19	TRBJ2-3	ASSSGTTTDTQY
TRBV24-1	TRBJ2-4	ATSDPGTSGSANIQY
TRBV11-3	TRBJ1-1	ASSTGGTEAF
TRBV19	TRBJ1-1	ASSIIPDRLLNTEAF
TRBV5-8	TRBJ1-2	ASSLWQGPLYGYT
TRBV29-1	TRBJ1-2	SVRTGDGYGYT
TRBV10-2	TRBJ1-2	ASSEQQEYGYT
TRBV7-2	TRBJ1-5	ASSLGFGRGPNQPQH
TRBV28	TRBJ2-6	ASSPTGTGASGANVLT
TRBV13	TRBJ2-6	ASSLEGTGANVLT